Listed here are 16 T cell receptor beta chains from one sample, sequenced in a study of CD8 T cells in Susac syndrome. An input of roughly 0.5 to 1 ug of RNA was subjected to reverse transcription using random hexamers. Each CDR3 protein gets one entry after TCRdb re-called the immunoSEQ multiplex PCR reads with MiXCR. The top ten clones hold around 0.6% of a sample with 70,000 or so distinct CDR3 sequences, over 85% of them seen once. Sequenced sample: CD8+ T cells from PBMCs. The source of these receptors is a human donor with multiple sclerosis.

The V call is TRBV29-1, the J call TRBJ1-2, with D maybe TRBD1 (5 bases). There are 11 residues in the CDR3. Germline assignment: CDR1 SQVTM and CDR2 ANQGSEA. V lost 4 bases, J lost 8 bases, and 11 bases lay in between. The CDR3 region is CSVASGDGYTF. Here the CDR3 DNA reads TGCAGCGTTGCTTCCGGGGACGGCTACACCTTC.

This chain connects TRBV28 to TRBJ2-7, with 8 bases fitting TRBD2. The CDR3 extends over 14 amino acids. Germline trimming cut 8 bases from V and 3 bases from J; bases unmatched to any gene: 9. Germline assignment: CDR1 MDHEN and CDR2 SYDVKM. The CDR3 loop is CASHTSGSSYEQYF. CDR3 sequence (DNA): TGTGCCAGCCACACGAGCGGGAGTAGCTACGAGCAGTACTTC. Full variable domain (missing parts from reference TRBV28 and TRBJ2-7): DVKVTQSSRYLVKRTGEKVFLECVQDMDHENMFWYRQDPGLGLRLIYFSYDVKMKEKGDIPEGYSVSREKKERFSLILESASTNQTSMYLCASHTSGSSYEQYFGPGTRLTVT.

V and J are TRBV29-1 and TRBJ2-1, with 7 bases aligning to TRBD1. The germline gives CDR1 SQVTM, CDR2 ANQGSEA. V lost 3 bases, J lost 4 bases, and 9 bases stayed unmatched. This CDR3 has 15 residues. CDR3 nucleotide sequence: TGCAGCGTTGAGGGTGTGCAGGGGGAGTACAATGAGCAGTTCTTC. This codes for CSVEGVQGEYNEQFF.

This clonotype has only one observation. The rearrangement uses TRBV9 and TRBJ1-1, with D perhaps matching TRBD1 (5 bases). The CDR3 length is 12 residues. The V end lost 4 bases, the J end lost 5 bases, and 9 bases lay between the germline ends. Germline CDR1 reads SGDLS; CDR2 reads YYNGEE. The CDR3 region is CASSLWGTEAFF. The CDR3 DNA reads TGTGCCAGCAGCTTATGGGGGACTGAAGCTTTCTTT.

The chain employs TRBV20-1 and TRBJ2-7; TRBD2 is a possible D gene (6 bases). Germline V gene lookup returns CDR1 DFQATT and CDR2 SNEGSKA (reference sequence). With 3 bases removed from V and 3 bases from J, the gap between germline ends came to 18 bases. The CDR3 sequence is 15 residues long. CDR3 sequence: CSASFGASDIYEQYF. The CDR3 DNA reads as TGCAGTGCTAGTTTCGGGGCTAGCGATATCTACGAGCAGTACTTC.

This clonotype was detected only once. V usage is TRBV7-9 and J usage is TRBJ1-1, with TRBD1 as a possible D gene (6 bases). The CDR3 sequence is 12 residues long. Germline CDR1 reads SEHNR; CDR2 reads FQNEAQ (reference sequence). V was clipped by 6 bases and J by 2 bases, with 7 bases between them. The CDR3 bases are TGTGCCAGCAGACAGGGAAACACTGAAGCTTTCTTT. The encoded protein is CASRQGNTEAFF.

CDR3 residues: CASRLTQSGANVLTF. The DNA of the CDR3 is TGTGCCAGCAGGCTCACGCAATCTGGGGCCAACGTCCTGACTTTC. This rearrangement joins TRBV27 to TRBJ2-6; D unclear. The CDR3 is 15 amino acids. From germline, CDR1 is MNHEY and CDR2 SMNVEV (reference sequence). Deletions cut 6 bases from V and 1 base from J, with 10 bases between.

The chain uses TRBV29-1 and TRBJ1-1; D is unresolved. This CDR3 region has 13 residues. Trimming shortened V by 4 bases and J by 4 bases, and 13 bases separated the two germline ends. Germline loops: CDR1 SQVTM, CDR2 ANQGSEA. CDR3 sequence: CSVVDWVGTEAFF. The CDR3 DNA reads as TGCAGCGTTGTAGATTGGGTGGGCACTGAAGCTTTCTTT.

The genes are TRBV24-1 and TRBJ1-1, with D possibly matching TRBD1 (6 bases). The CDR3 is made up of 11 amino acids. The V end lost 5 bases, the J end lost 7 bases, and 7 bases lay between the germline ends. CDR1 and CDR2 (germline): KGHDR, SFDVKD. The CDR3: CATSGGLEAFF. The DNA for the CDR3 is TGTGCCACCAGTGGGGGGCTTGAAGCTTTCTTT.

The chain uses TRBV9 and TRBJ2-2, with D maybe TRBD2 (7 bases). The germline CDR1 and CDR2 sequences are SGDLS and YYNGEE. V shed 3 bases and J shed 6 bases, with 18 bases lying between them. CDR3 length: 16 amino acids. CDR3 in amino acids: CASSAPTGGRSGELFF. The CDR3 DNA follows: TGTGCCAGCAGCGCTCCGACCGGGGGGCGGTCCGGGGAGCTGTTTTTT.

The chain combines TRBV11-1 with TRBJ2-5; 10 bases fit TRBD2. The CDR3 is made up of 15 amino acids. V shed 6 bases, J shed 5 bases, and the junction held 9 bases outside the gene matches. The V gene's germline CDR1 is SGHAT and CDR2 FQDESV (reference sequence). Written as DNA, the CDR3 is TGTGCCAGCAGTCCCCTAGCGGGAGTCGACGAGACCCAGTACTTC. Its protein product is CASSPLAGVDETQYF. The whole variable domain, remainder taken from reference TRBV11-1 and TRBJ2-5, is EAEVAQSPRYKITEKSQAVAFWCDPISGHATLYWYRQILGQGPELLVQFQDESVVDDSQLPKDRFSAERLKGVDSTLKIQPAELGDSAMYLCASSPLAGVDETQYFGPGTRLLVL.

This chain connects TRBV12-3 or TRBV12-4 to TRBJ2-1; 7 bases fit TRBD2. J gave up 5 bases and V 3 bases, and 4 bases lay outside the gene matches. This CDR3 region has 14 residues. CDR3 nucleotides: TGTGCCAGCAGTTTGGCAGCGGGAAACAATGAGCAGTTCTTC. This sequence encodes CASSLAAGNNEQFF.

The V call is TRBV20-1, the J call TRBJ2-7; D tentatively reads TRBD1 or TRBD2 (5 bases each). Germline assignment: CDR1 DFQATT and CDR2 SNEGSKA (reference sequence). This CDR3 contains 16 residues. The V end was cut by 0 bases, the J end by 0 bases, with 15 bases between. CDR3 DNA sequence: TGCAGTGCTAGAGATTTCCTGGGACGGACCTCCTACGAGCAGTACTTC. It specifies CSARDFLGRTSYEQYF.

The V call is TRBV4-3, the J call TRBJ2-7; 11 bases are a match to TRBD1. Germline CDR1 LGHNA, CDR2 YSLEER. V lost 0 bases to trimming and J lost 5 bases; unmatched junction nucleotides: 6. This CDR3 contains 16 residues. The DNA for the CDR3 is TGCGCCAGCAGCCAAGATTACGGGACAGGGGGGGACGAGCAGTACTTC. As protein: CASSQDYGTGGDEQYF.

The chain employs TRBV28 and TRBJ2-7; 8 positions agree with TRBD1. The germline gives CDR1 MDHEN, CDR2 SYDVKM. The V gene end was trimmed by 4 bases and the J gene end by 5 bases; junction bases not matched to a gene: 10. The CDR3 has 15 amino acids. The CDR3 spells CASSSRRTGSDEQYF. In nucleotides, the CDR3 is TGTGCCAGCAGTTCCAGAAGGACAGGGTCGGACGAGCAGTACTTC.

This rearrangement joins TRBV4-1 to TRBJ2-5; D might be TRBD1 (6 bases). Germline V gene lookup returns CDR1 MGHRA and CDR2 YSYEKL. The CDR3 covers 14 residues. Trimming took off 3 bases at V and 3 bases at J, with 11 bases between the two ends. The DNA for the CDR3 is TGCGCCAGCAGCCACCAAACAGGGAAAGAGACCCAGTACTTC. It encodes CASSHQTGKETQYF.